This entry concerns a single TCR beta chain. The data originate from a study of shared T cell receptors in the human thymus. Some clones are missing from TCRdb's copy, which holds only in-frame ones; the method was immunoSEQ multiplex PCR. In the table there are roughly 550,000 clones, around 82% of which are singletons. The V gene end was trimmed by 4 bases and the J gene end by 1 base; junction bases not matched to a gene: 8. Germline V gene data show CDR1 as SGHDT and CDR2 as YYEEEE. The CDR3 runs to 17 residues. Another study also made use of these data, one on human thymus T cells. According to that study: Corrective surgery for congenital heart defects was being performed on the healthy Finnish infants who served as donors. It was from resections taken during corrective heart surgery that the thymus tissue came. What related research reported was that thymic repertoires overlapped highly among unrelated individuals.

Input material: thymocytes. This receptor was identified in a boy in the first two years of life with a congenital heart defect. J is TRBJ2-2 and V is TRBV5-6; TRBD2 matches 9 bases. Here the CDR3 reads CASSLPPTSGNTGELFF. CDR3 nucleotides: TGTGCCAGCAGCCTACCGCCGACTAGCGGGAACACCGGGGAGCTGTTTTTT.